This entry lists 29 T cell receptor beta chains sequenced from one sample in a study of CD4 and CD8 cells across lung adenocarcinoma regions. TCRdb ran MiXCR on the PCR reads and lists one entry per CDR3 protein. The repertoire includes 6,500 to 7,500 distinct CDR3 sequences, under 55% of them detected once, and 15% to 20% sits in the top ten. Sequenced input: CD8+ T cells from the center of a lung tumor. Receptors originate from a female donor with lung adenocarcinoma. The CD4 and CD8 labels of this study may be unreliable.

CDR3 nucleotides: TGTGCCAGCCGTGTTCCTTGGGGGAGCTCCTACGAGCAGTACTTC. Its protein is CASRVPWGSSYEQYF. This chain links TRBV6-1 with TRBJ2-7, with D perhaps given as TRBD1 or TRBD2 (5 bases each). CDR1 is MNHNS, CDR2 SASEGT, per germline. V was pared by 8 bases and J by 0 bases, with 17 bases between. The CDR3 sequence is 15 residues long.

This chain uses TRBV6-1 with TRBJ2-1; D unclear. CDR1 MNHNS and CDR2 SASEGT come from the germline V gene. The germline V and J ends were trimmed by 6 bases and 5 bases, with 11 bases remaining between them. This CDR3 comprises 13 residues. The CDR3 sequence is CASSLDEHNEQFF. The CDR3 nucleotides are TGTGCCAGCAGCCTCGACGAACACAATGAGCAGTTCTTC.

This clonotype was detected ten times or more. This chain uses TRBV7-8 with TRBJ2-1; 7 bases fit TRBD2. V lost 5 bases and J lost 1; bases outside the gene matches: 8. There are 16 residues in the CDR3. Germline CDR1 reads SGHVS; CDR2 reads FQNEAQ. CDR3 DNA: TGTGCCAGCAGCACTAAAGACGGGAGGTCCTACAATGAGCAGTTCTTC. Amino acids: CASSTKDGRSYNEQFF.

In regard to this clonotype: This sequence may be a read error, since a much larger clone differs from it by one base. The chain carries TRBV28 and TRBJ2-1; no definite D call. V lost 2 bases to trimming and J lost 10 bases, with 9 bases between them. CDR3 length: 12 residues. The germline gives CDR1 MDHEN, CDR2 SYDVKM. The CDR3: CASSLNPREQFF. CDR3 DNA sequence: TGTGCCAGCAGTTTAAATCCCCGCGAGCAGTTCTTC.

This chain links TRBV3-1 with TRBJ2-5; D unresolved. The DNA end is more similar to TRBJ2-7, so the J call may be wrong. This CDR3 is built from 12 residues. Germline V gives CDR1 LGHDT, CDR2 YNNKEL (reference sequence). This chain's CDR3 is CASSQQPGEQYF. CDR3 nucleotide sequence: TGTGCCAGCAGCCAGCAGCCTGGCGAGCAGTACTTC.

Regarding this clonotype: Sequence at one end of the junction differs from germline and may be a read error. The chain employs TRBV7-2 and TRBJ2-3, with 8 bases lining up with TRBD2. The germline CDR1 and CDR2 sequences are SGHTA and FQGNSA. This CDR3 comprises 14 residues. The CDR3 DNA is TGTGCGGGGACCGGGGGGGGTGGCCCAGATACGCAGTACTTT. It specifies CAGTGGGGPDTQYF.

This clonotype has only one observation. CDR3 residues: CAGSGGRGWETQYF. CDR3 in DNA: TGTGCGGGCAGTGGGGGCCGCGGCTGGGAGACCCAGTATTTT. The chain is built from TRBV12-3 or TRBV12-4 and TRBJ2-3, with D tentatively TRBD1 (6 bases). This CDR3 has 14 residues.

In this sample, this clonotype turned up many times. This chain links TRBV6-4 with TRBJ2-2; 7 bases match TRBD1. The CDR3 has 14 amino acids. Germline V gene sequence: CDR1 MRHNA, CDR2 SNTAGT. Germline trimming cut 0 bases from V and 6 bases from J; bases unmatched to any gene: 1. CDR3 protein: CASSDSQGAGELFF. CDR3 DNA sequence: TGTGCCAGCAGTGACTCGCAGGGGGCCGGGGAGCTGTTTTTT.

Of note for this clonotype: This sequence may be a read error, since a much larger clone differs from it by one base. The chain uses TRBV7-2 and TRBJ2-4; weak D call: TRBD1 (5 bases). Trimming took 5 bases from V and 15 from J, leaving 23 bases between them. Germline assignment: CDR1 SGHTA and CDR2 FQGNSA. The CDR3 is 14 residues long. The CDR3 spells CASSPVGVGKTRYF. CDR3 coding DNA: TGTGCCAGCAGCCCGGTAGGGGTCGGCAAGACCCGGTACTTC. Looking up the rest from reference TRBV7-2 and TRBJ2-4 gives the full variable domain: GAGVSQSPSNKVTEKGKDVELRCDPISGHTALYWYRQSLGQGLEFLIYFQGNSAPDKSGLPSDRFSAERTGGSVSTLTIQRTQQEDSAVYLCASSPVGVGKTRYFGAGTRLSVL.

The CDR3 reads CASSCGGAGGPDANTQYF. CDR3 DNA: TGTGCCAGCAGCTGCGGGGGAGCGGGGGGTCCAGACGCGAATACGCAGTATTTT. The chain employs TRBV9 and TRBJ2-3, with 9 bases aligning to TRBD2. The trim removed 4 bases at V and 7 bases at J, leaving 19 bases unmatched. The CDR3 loop spans 18 amino acids. Germline V gene sequence: CDR1 SGDLS, CDR2 YYNGEE.

This clonotype was seen more than once but under ten times. The chain is built from TRBV7-8 and TRBJ2-7; 13 nucleotides match TRBD2. Per the germline V gene, CDR1 is SGHVS and CDR2 is FQNEAQ. The trim removed 1 base at V and 6 bases at J, leaving 6 bases unmatched. CDR3 size: 16 residues. For the CDR3, the DNA is TGTGCCAGCAGCTTAGTCGGGGGACTAGCGGGAAGCGAGCAGTACTTC. Protein product: CASSLVGGLAGSEQYF.

Relative to its sample, this clonotype is medium-sized. The chain combines TRBV6-1 with TRBJ2-2; the match to TRBD1 covers 11 bases. V shed 6 bases, J shed 3 bases, and the junction held 0 bases outside the gene matches. Germline CDR1 and CDR2: MNHNS and SASEGT. This CDR3 comprises 14 residues. The CDR3 DNA sequence: TGTGCCAGCAGGGGACAGGGGGACACCGGGGAGCTGTTTTTT. Translation: CASRGQGDTGELFF.

The chain employs TRBV7-2 and TRBJ2-3, with D perhaps assigned TRBD1 or TRBD2 (6 bases each). This CDR3 comprises 15 residues. V lost 11 bases and J 0 bases, leaving 18 bases between the germline ends. Germline V lookup: CDR1 SGHTA, CDR2 FQGNSA. CDR3 DNA: TGTGCCGGGGGGCTCGGGGGACCAAGCACAGATACGCAGTATTTT. This translates into CAGGLGGPSTDTQYF.

The chain has TRBV18 and TRBJ2-5; D is perhaps TRBD1 (7 bases). Looked up from germline, CDR1 is KGHSH and CDR2 is LQKENI. V lost 6 bases to trimming and J lost 2 bases, with 22 bases between them. This CDR3 contains 17 residues. The CDR3 DNA reads as TGTGCCAGCTCGCCCAGCAGGGGGGACGCCCCTCAAGAGACCCAGTACTTC. Its translation: CASSPSRGDAPQETQYF.

This clonotype was observed many times. This chain connects TRBV5-4 to TRBJ2-5; 8 bases align to TRBD2. The V gene end was trimmed by 4 bases and the J gene end by 2 bases; junction bases not matched to a gene: 10. The CDR3 consists of 16 residues. From germline, CDR1 is SGHNT and CDR2 YYREEE (reference sequence). The CDR3 reads CASSNRTSSMQETQYF. The CDR3 coding sequence is TGTGCCAGCAGCAATCGGACTAGCTCGATGCAAGAGACCCAGTACTTC.

Remarks on this clonotype: Sequence at one end of the junction differs from germline and may be a read error. V is TRBV2 and J is TRBJ2-5; tentatively, D is TRBD1 (6 bases). This CDR3 has 15 amino acids. Germline loops: CDR1 SNHLY, CDR2 FYNNEI. This CDR3 is CASRVGTRGFENQYF. The CDR3 DNA is TGTGCCAGCAGGGTCGGGACACGGGGCTTTGAGAACCAGTACTTC.

The rearrangement links TRBV6-4 to TRBJ2-3, with D possibly matching TRBD1 (6 bases). The germline gives CDR1 MRHNA, CDR2 SNTAGT. CDR3 size: 13 residues. V lost 8 bases to trimming and J lost 9 bases, with 18 bases between them. CDR3 sequence (DNA): TGTGCCAGCGGGGGCGCGGGCCAAGAGACGCAGTATTTT. Protein product: CASGGAGQETQYF.

This clonotype came up many times. The J gene is TRBJ2-3, the V gene TRBV6-2 or TRBV6-3, with D unclear. Germline loops: CDR1 MNHEY, CDR2 SVGEGT. The CDR3 covers 10 residues. Trimming removed 8 bases at V and 6 bases at J, with 6 bases between. In DNA, the CDR3 is TGTGCCAGCCTCGGGGATACGCAGTATTTT. Translation gives CASLGDTQYF.

This clonotype was seen at least ten times. J is TRBJ2-7 and V is TRBV11-2; D perhaps matches TRBD2 (6 bases). V lost 1 base, J lost 4 bases, and 8 bases lay in between. Germline-derived CDR1 and CDR2 are SGHAT and FQNNGV. The CDR3 contains 13 residues. The CDR3 spells CASSLVAGYEQYF. In DNA form, the CDR3 reads TGTGCCAGCAGCTTAGTGGCGGGGTACGAGCAGTACTTC.

For the CDR3, the DNA is TGTGCCAGCAGCCGAGTACAGGGTTCTAATGAAAAACTGTTTTTT. It codes for CASSRVQGSNEKLFF. V gene TRBV5-4 combines with J gene TRBJ1-4, with D possibly TRBD1 on 6 matching bases. CDR3 size: 15 residues. The germline V gene encodes CDR1 SGHNT and CDR2 YYREEE (reference sequence). V was pared by 4 bases and J by 3 bases, with 13 bases between.

This clonotype has ten or more counts. The chain uses TRBV7-3 and TRBJ2-2; possibly TRBD1 for D (6 bases). The CDR3 is 15 amino acids. Germline CDR1 is SGHTA and CDR2 is FQGTGA. Trimming took off 3 bases at V and 0 bases at J, with 8 bases between the two ends. CDR3 nucleotides: TGTGCCAGCAGCTTTGGACAGTCGAACACCGGGGAGCTGTTTTTT. This gives the protein CASSFGQSNTGELFF.

Concerning this clonotype itself: Germline is not matched at one junction end, which may reflect a read error. V and J are TRBV6-5 and TRBJ1-5; D is perhaps TRBD1 (5 bases). CDR3 length: 14 amino acids. In germline, CDR1 is MNHEY, CDR2 SVGAGI. The CDR3, as DNA: TGTGCCAGCAGTTACGGAGGGGTCAATCAACCCCACCACTTT. It yields the protein CASSYGGVNQPHHF.

The gene calls are TRBV6-5 and TRBJ1-5; D ambiguous. Germline CDR1 and CDR2: MNHEY and SVGAGI. This CDR3 is 16 amino acids long. V dropped 6 bases and J dropped 7 bases, with 22 bases sitting between them. The CDR3 DNA sequence: TGTGCCAGCAGGTTAGATCGATTTCGTGGAGGGCAGCCCCAGCATTTT. This encodes CASRLDRFRGGQPQHF.

The chain combines TRBV23-1 with TRBJ2-1; possible D gene TRBD2, 7 bases. The J call is uncertain, as TRBJ2-7 better fits the DNA end. TRBV23-1 is reported as an ORF; its role is uncertain. This CDR3 is 15 amino acids long. The CDR3 is CASTGGPLDSGEQYF. DNA for the CDR3: TGCGCCAGCACCGGGGGGCCCCTCGACTCGGGCGAGCAGTACTTC.

As for this clonotype: At one of its ends the junction is not consistent with the germline gene, which may arise from a read error. This chain links TRBV6-1 with TRBJ2-3; no definite D call. The CDR3 consists of 15 residues. CDR1 MNHNS and CDR2 SASEGT come from the germline V gene. The CDR3 DNA sequence: TGTGCCAGCGAGCTATCCGGCAGAGTAAAAGATACGCAGTATTTC. Its protein product is CASELSGRVKDTQYF.

The genes are TRBV6-5 and TRBJ2-1; 7 nucleotides line up with TRBD1. The J call may be in error: the DNA end matches TRBJ2-7 better. Germline CDR1 and CDR2: MNHEY and SVGAGI. The CDR3 consists of 14 residues. In DNA, the CDR3 is TGTGCCAGCAGTTTCATGGACAGGACCCGCGAGCAGTACTTC. Protein product: CASSFMDRTREQYF.

This clonotype is deemed medium-sized. This CDR3 fails to terminate in the conserved phenylalanine or tryptophan, so it likely reflects a read error. It is unclear where the CDR3 begins or ends on the DNA, so no DNA is shown, and the CDR3 is as TCRdb lists it. V and J are TRBV6-1 and TRBJ2-6. The CDR3 is 9 residues long, counting both termini. CDR1 MNHNS and CDR2 SASEGT come from the germline V gene. CDR3 sequence: CASSVHASY.

V usage is TRBV11-3 and J usage is TRBJ2-3, with D perhaps matching TRBD1 or TRBD2 (6 bases each). The J call is doubtful: the DNA matches TRBJ2-7 better. Germline V gene data show CDR1 as SGHNT and CDR2 as YENEEA. The CDR3 is 19 residues long. CDR3 sequence reads: CASSSTLRGPESSYNEQYF. As DNA, the CDR3 is TGTGCCAGCAGCTCAACTCTCCGGGGGCCCGAATCCTCCTACAATGAGCAGTACTTC.

This clonotype was recorded many times. The V gene is TRBV5-1, the J gene TRBJ1-6; no clear D. Germline lookup yields CDR1 SGHRS and CDR2 YFSETQ. This CDR3 region has 16 residues. Trimming removed 0 bases from V and 4 bases from J, with 11 bases in between. Here the CDR3 DNA reads TGCGCCAGCAGCTTGGACAGCCCCGGGTATAATTCACCCCTCCACTTT. It encodes CASSLDSPGYNSPLHF.